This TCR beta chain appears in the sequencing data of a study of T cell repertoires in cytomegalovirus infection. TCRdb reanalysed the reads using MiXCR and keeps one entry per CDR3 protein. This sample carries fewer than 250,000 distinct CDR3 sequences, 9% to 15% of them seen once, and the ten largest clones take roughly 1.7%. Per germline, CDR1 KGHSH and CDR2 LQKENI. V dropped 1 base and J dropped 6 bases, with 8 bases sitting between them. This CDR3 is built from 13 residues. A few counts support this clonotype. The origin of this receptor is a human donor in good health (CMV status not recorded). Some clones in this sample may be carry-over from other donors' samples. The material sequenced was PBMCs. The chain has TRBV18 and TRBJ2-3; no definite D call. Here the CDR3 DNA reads TGTGCCAGCTCACCACAGACGGACGATACGCAGTATTTT. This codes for CASSPQTDDTQYF. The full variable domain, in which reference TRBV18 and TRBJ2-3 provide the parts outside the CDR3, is NAGVMQNPRHLVRRRGQEARLRCSPMKGHSHVYWYRQLPEEGLKFMVYLQKENIIDESGMPKERFSAEFPKEGPSILRIQQVVRGDSAAYFCASSPQTDDTQYFGPGTRLTVL.